A selection of T cell receptor beta chains follows, all from one sample in a study of shared clonotypes between healthy human individuals. Libraries were prepared by immunoSEQ multiplex PCR; TCRdb keeps only in-frame clonotypes and omits some of them. Of roughly 2.2 million clones listed, 92% were seen once; the top ten hold 0.3% to 0.45%. Sequencing was carried out using naive CD4+ T cells from PBMCs. The receptors were gathered from a man in his late teens or twenties in good health. Some clones in this sample may be carry-over from other donors' samples. Both conserved end residues are part of each CDR3. Each record gives: clone size, D gene, J gene, V gene, CDR3 DNA, CDR3 protein. A D gene is named only where the DNA matches it firmly. The size field is filled for only some rows; it gives once, few, many or a size class.

size: -
D: TRBD1
J: TRBJ1-3
V: TRBV28
DNA: TGTGCCAGCAGAGGGCAGGGGGCGATAAACACCATATATTTT
CDR3: CASRGQGAINTIYF

size: -
D: -
J: TRBJ1-1
V: TRBV7-3
DNA: TGTGCCAGCAGCTTATCGGCAGGGATGAACACTGAAGCTTTCTTT
CDR3: CASSLSAGMNTEAFF

size: -
D: TRBD2
J: TRBJ2-1
V: TRBV5-1
DNA: TGCGCCAGCAGCTTGGTCGGCGGGAGGGGATACAATGAGCAGTTCTTC
CDR3: CASSLVGGRGYNEQFF

size: -
D: -
J: TRBJ1-1
V: TRBV5-1
DNA: TGCGCCAGCAGCTTCTTGGGGTTGGAAGCTTTCTTT
CDR3: CASSFLGLEAFF

size: -
D: TRBD1
J: TRBJ2-7
V: TRBV6-1
DNA: TGTGCCAGCAGTGAAGGGACAGGCTCCTACGAGCAGTACTTC
CDR3: CASSEGTGSYEQYF

size: -
D: -
J: TRBJ2-2
V: TRBV7-2
DNA: TGTGCCAGCAGCTTAGCGCTAGACTACTCATGGCCCGGGGAGCTGTTTTTT
CDR3: CASSLALDYSWPGELFF

size: -
D: -
J: TRBJ1-2
V: TRBV6-5
DNA: TGTGCCAGCAGTTACTCGTCGGGGAACTATGGCTACACCTTC
CDR3: CASSYSSGNYGYTF

size: -
D: -
J: TRBJ2-7
V: TRBV19
DNA: TGTGCCAGTAGCCGTAGGGGAGCCTACGAGCAGTACTTC
CDR3: CASSRRGAYEQYF

size: -
D: TRBD2
J: TRBJ2-2
V: TRBV5-4
DNA: TGTGCCAGCAGCTTGGTGGCTAGCGGGAGATCCGGGGAGCTGTTTTTT
CDR3: CASSLVASGRSGELFF

size: -
D: -
J: TRBJ2-2
V: TRBV30
DNA: TGTGCCTGGGCCGAAGTCCGTACCGGGGAGCTGTTTTTT
CDR3: CAWAEVRTGELFF

size: few
D: -
J: TRBJ1-1
V: TRBV2
DNA: TGTGCCAGCAGTCCCTTGGCGGGGGGTAGGGGAGCTTTCTTT
CDR3: CASSPLAGGRGAFF

size: -
D: TRBD1
J: TRBJ2-7
V: TRBV5-4
DNA: TGTGCCAGCAGCTTGGACGGACAGGGGACCTACGAGCAGTACTTC
CDR3: CASSLDGQGTYEQYF

size: -
D: TRBD2
J: TRBJ2-3
V: TRBV2
DNA: TGTGCCAGCAGTGTAGCGGGGGGCGAAGATACGCAGTATTTT
CDR3: CASSVAGGEDTQYF

size: -
D: TRBD1
J: TRBJ1-3
V: TRBV25-1
DNA: TGTGCCACCATGGACAGGGCTGGAAACACCATATATTTT
CDR3: CATMDRAGNTIYF

size: -
D: TRBD1
J: TRBJ1-2
V: TRBV5-6
DNA: TGTGCCAGCAGCTTGGACGCAGGGGGAGGCTACACCTTC
CDR3: CASSLDAGGGYTF

size: -
D: TRBD2
J: TRBJ2-5
V: TRBV7-2
DNA: TGTGCCAGCAGCTTTAGCGGGAGCCCAGAGACCCAGTACTTC
CDR3: CASSFSGSPETQYF

size: once
D: -
J: TRBJ2-1
V: TRBV9
DNA: TGTGCCAGCAGCGTAGGACAGTACCTCTCCTACAATGAGCAGTTCTTC
CDR3: CASSVGQYLSYNEQFF

size: once
D: TRBD1
J: TRBJ1-5
V: TRBV30
DNA: TGTGCCTGGAGTGCGGGGACAGATCAGCCCCAGCATTTT
CDR3: CAWSAGTDQPQHF

size: -
D: -
J: TRBJ2-1
V: TRBV19
DNA: TGTGCCAGTAGTAACATAGTCGGGCTGCGGGTCAATGAGCAGTTCTTC
CDR3: CASSNIVGLRVNEQFF

size: -
D: -
J: TRBJ2-1
V: TRBV5-6
DNA: TGTGCCAGCAGCCCGGATAGCGGTAGCTCCTACAATGAGCAGTTCTTC
CDR3: CASSPDSGSSYNEQFF

size: -
D: -
J: TRBJ2-6
V: TRBV5-1
DNA: TGCGCCAGCAGCTTGGGGCATGATTCTGGGGCCAACGTCCTGACTTTC
CDR3: CASSLGHDSGANVLTF

size: -
D: TRBD1
J: TRBJ2-5
V: TRBV4-1
DNA: TGCGCCAGCAGCCACCCCAAACGGACAGGGTTGGAAACCCAGTACTTC
CDR3: CASSHPKRTGLETQYF

size: -
D: -
J: TRBJ2-7
V: TRBV7-3
DNA: TGTGCCAGCAGCTTCCATGGCCGGGAGCAGTACTTC
CDR3: CASSFHGREQYF

size: -
D: -
J: TRBJ1-5
V: TRBV19
DNA: TGTGCCAGTAGTATAGCAGGTTTGAGGAGATATAGCAATCAGCCCCAGCATTTT
CDR3: CASSIAGLRRYSNQPQHF

size: -
D: TRBD1
J: TRBJ2-2
V: TRBV30
DNA: TGTGCCTGGAGATCCCGGGACAGGGCGCCCACCGGGGAGCTGTTTTTT
CDR3: CAWRSRDRAPTGELFF

size: once
D: -
J: TRBJ2-2
V: TRBV7-3
DNA: TGTGCCAGCAGCTCACAGGTCACCGGGGAGCTGTTTTTT
CDR3: CASSSQVTGELFF

size: -
D: TRBD1
J: TRBJ1-2
V: TRBV6-5
DNA: TGTGCCAGCAGTTTTGGGACAGGGATAGATGGCTACACCTTC
CDR3: CASSFGTGIDGYTF

size: -
D: -
J: TRBJ1-5
V: TRBV27
DNA: TGTGCCAGCAGTTTAATGGGGCTAAGCAATCAGCCCCAGCATTTT
CDR3: CASSLMGLSNQPQHF

size: -
D: -
J: TRBJ2-1
V: TRBV29-1
DNA: TGCAGCGTTGGACATCCAGCGGGCTCCTACAATGAGCAGTTCTTC
CDR3: CSVGHPAGSYNEQFF

size: -
D: TRBD1
J: TRBJ1-1
V: TRBV6-6
DNA: TGTGCCAGCAGCCGACAGGGGCGGGACACTGAAGCTTTCTTT
CDR3: CASSRQGRDTEAFF

size: -
D: -
J: TRBJ2-7
V: TRBV5-1
DNA: TGCGCCAGCAGCTCCGGGGGCAACTACGAGCAGTACTTC
CDR3: CASSSGGNYEQYF

size: -
D: -
J: TRBJ1-1
V: TRBV18
DNA: TGTGCCAGCTCGCAAGGGGCCATGAACACTGAAGCTTTCTTT
CDR3: CASSQGAMNTEAFF

size: -
D: TRBD1
J: TRBJ2-3
V: TRBV18
DNA: TGTGCCAGCTCACCGGGACAGGGACTTTCAGATACGCAGTATTTT
CDR3: CASSPGQGLSDTQYF

size: -
D: -
J: TRBJ2-7
V: TRBV5-4
DNA: TGTGCCAGCAGCTTGTTAGGGGGGGAGCAGTACTTC
CDR3: CASSLLGGEQYF

size: -
D: -
J: TRBJ1-5
V: TRBV28
DNA: TGTGCCAGCAGCCCACAGGGAGCGATTAGCAATCAGCCCCAGCATTTT
CDR3: CASSPQGAISNQPQHF

size: once
D: TRBD2
J: TRBJ2-5
V: TRBV7-9
DNA: TGTGCCAGCAGCTTAGCGGGGCTAGCGGGAGCGGAGACCCAGTACTTC
CDR3: CASSLAGLAGAETQYF

size: -
D: -
J: TRBJ2-1
V: TRBV4-1
DNA: TGCGCCAGCAGCCAAGAGCCCGCTATGGGGGTCTGGTTCTTC
CDR3: CASSQEPAMGVWFF

size: -
D: TRBD1
J: TRBJ1-5
V: TRBV2
DNA: TGTGCCAGCAGTGGGACAGGGGGCGCAGATCAGCCCCAGCATTTT
CDR3: CASSGTGGADQPQHF

size: -
D: -
J: TRBJ1-5
V: TRBV18
DNA: TGTGCCAGCTCACCGGGAGGCAATCAGCCCCAGCATTTT
CDR3: CASSPGGNQPQHF

size: -
D: TRBD1
J: TRBJ1-3
V: TRBV18
DNA: TGTGCCAGCTCATCGACAGGGGGTATATCCGGAAACACCATATATTTT
CDR3: CASSSTGGISGNTIYF

size: -
D: -
J: TRBJ2-1
V: TRBV9
DNA: TGTGCCAGCAGCTCCCGACTCAGCTCCTACAATGAGCAGTTCTTC
CDR3: CASSSRLSSYNEQFF

size: -
D: -
J: TRBJ2-3
V: TRBV5-1
DNA: TGCGCCAGCAGCTTGGGACAGGTAACAGATACGCAGTATTTT
CDR3: CASSLGQVTDTQYF

size: -
D: TRBD2
J: TRBJ2-5
V: TRBV2
DNA: TGTGCCAGCGCCCCGGGACTAGCGGGTGCAGGGGCCCAGTACTTC
CDR3: CASAPGLAGAGAQYF

size: -
D: TRBD1
J: TRBJ1-1
V: TRBV29-1
DNA: TGCAGCGTGGGGACAGGGGCCACTGAAGCTTTCTTT
CDR3: CSVGTGATEAFF

size: -
D: -
J: TRBJ2-2
V: TRBV7-2
DNA: TGTGCCAGCAGGTTGCGAATGAACACCGGGGAGCTGTTTTTT
CDR3: CASRLRMNTGELFF

size: few
D: -
J: TRBJ1-1
V: TRBV29-1
DNA: TGCAGCGTTGAAGATCATGCGGCGGCCGAAGCTTTCTTT
CDR3: CSVEDHAAAEAFF

size: few
D: -
J: TRBJ2-5
V: TRBV5-1
DNA: TGCGCCAGCAGCCGACAAGAGACCCAGTACTTC
CDR3: CASSRQETQYF